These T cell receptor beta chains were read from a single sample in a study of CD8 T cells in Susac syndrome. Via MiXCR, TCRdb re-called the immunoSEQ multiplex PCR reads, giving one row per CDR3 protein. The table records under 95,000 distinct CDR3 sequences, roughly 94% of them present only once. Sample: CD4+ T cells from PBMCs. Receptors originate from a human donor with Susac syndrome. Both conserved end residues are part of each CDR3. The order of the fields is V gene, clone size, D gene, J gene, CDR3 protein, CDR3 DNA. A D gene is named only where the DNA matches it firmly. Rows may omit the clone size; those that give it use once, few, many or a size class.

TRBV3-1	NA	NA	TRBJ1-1	CASSQGAQLNTEAFF	TGTGCCAGCAGCCAAGGAGCACAATTGAACACTGAAGCTTTCTTT
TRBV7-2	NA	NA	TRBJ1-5	CASSLDAPQPQHF	TGTGCCAGCAGCTTAGATGCGCCGCAGCCCCAGCATTTT
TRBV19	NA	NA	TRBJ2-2	CASSIRHQFNTGELFF	TGTGCCAGTAGTATCAGGCACCAGTTCAACACCGGGGAGCTGTTTTTT
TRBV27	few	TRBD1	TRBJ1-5	CASSRTGSNQPQHF	TGTGCCAGCAGTCGGACAGGGAGCAATCAGCCCCAGCATTTT
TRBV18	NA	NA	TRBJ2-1	CASSPRQHRGYNEQFF	TGTGCCAGCTCACCACGGCAGCATAGAGGGTACAATGAGCAGTTCTTC
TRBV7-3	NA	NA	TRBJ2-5	CASSQGGPTETQYF	TGTGCCAGCAGCCAGGGGGGCCCAACGGAGACCCAGTACTTC
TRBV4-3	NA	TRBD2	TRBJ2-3	CASSQVAGGGTDTQYF	TGCGCCAGCAGCCAAGTAGCGGGGGGGGGCACAGATACGCAGTATTTT
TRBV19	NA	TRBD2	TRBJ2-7	CASGLAGDIYEQYF	TGTGCCAGTGGACTAGCGGGGGACATCTACGAGCAGTACTTC
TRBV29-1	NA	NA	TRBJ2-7	CSVAGQGNHEQYF	TGCAGCGTTGCGGGGCAGGGGAACCACGAGCAGTACTTC
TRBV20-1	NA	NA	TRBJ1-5	CSAVQPGQPQHF	TGCAGTGCTGTCCAACCGGGTCAGCCCCAGCATTTT
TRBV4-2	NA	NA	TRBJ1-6	CASSQGTVQNSPLHF	TGTGCCAGCAGCCAAGGGACCGTCCAAAATTCACCCCTCCACTTT
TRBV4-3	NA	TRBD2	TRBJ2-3	CASSRGHAGGATDTQYF	TGCGCCAGCAGCCGAGGACACGCGGGAGGGGCCACAGATACGCAGTATTTT
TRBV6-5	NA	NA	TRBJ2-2	CASSYRFGELFF	TGTGCCAGCAGTTACAGGTTCGGGGAGCTGTTTTTT
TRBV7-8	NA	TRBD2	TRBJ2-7	CASSAGRTSGGASYEQYF	TGTGCCAGCAGCGCGGGGCGGACTAGCGGGGGGGCCTCCTACGAGCAGTACTTC
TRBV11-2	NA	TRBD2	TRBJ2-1	CASSLDPHPSGPNEQFF	TGTGCCAGCAGCTTAGATCCCCATCCTAGCGGGCCAAATGAGCAGTTCTTC
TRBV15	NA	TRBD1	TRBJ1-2	CATSSPTGDYGYTF	TGTGCCACCAGCAGCCCGACAGGGGACTATGGCTACACCTTC
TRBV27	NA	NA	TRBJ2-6	CASSLFSGANVLTF	TGTGCCAGCAGTCTTTTCTCTGGGGCCAACGTCCTGACTTTC
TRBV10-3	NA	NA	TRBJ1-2	CAISEQPSTYGYTF	TGTGCCATCAGTGAGCAACCCTCGACCTATGGCTACACCTTC
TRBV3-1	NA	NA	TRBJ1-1	CASSQEWGHGTEAFF	TGTGCCAGCAGCCAAGAATGGGGGCATGGAACTGAAGCTTTCTTT
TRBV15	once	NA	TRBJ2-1	CATSNKGGANEQFF	TGTGCCACCAGTAACAAGGGGGGGGCAAATGAGCAGTTCTTC
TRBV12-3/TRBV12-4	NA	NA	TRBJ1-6	CASSLQQGGGVSLHF	TGTGCCAGCAGTTTGCAACAGGGAGGGGGTGTGTCCCTCCACTTT
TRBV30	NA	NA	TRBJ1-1	CAWSIGGVTEAFF	TGTGCCTGGAGTATAGGGGGTGTCACTGAAGCTTTCTTT
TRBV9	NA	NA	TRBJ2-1	CASSVEEYNEQFF	TGTGCCAGCAGCGTAGAAGAGTACAATGAGCAGTTCTTC
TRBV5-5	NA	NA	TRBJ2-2	CASSLDWLRTGELFF	TGTGCCAGCAGCTTGGATTGGTTACGCACCGGGGAGCTGTTTTTT
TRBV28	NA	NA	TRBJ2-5	CASTLIGQKETQYF	TGTGCCAGCACTCTTATTGGGCAGAAAGAGACCCAGTACTTC
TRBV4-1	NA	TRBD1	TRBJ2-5	CASSRQGWETQYF	TGCGCCAGCAGCCGACAGGGGTGGGAGACCCAGTACTTC
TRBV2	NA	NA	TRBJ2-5	CASSDETQYF	TGTGCCAGCAGTGACGAGACCCAGTACTTC
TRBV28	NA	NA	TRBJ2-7	CASRRTFPYEQYF	TGTGCCAGCAGACGGACATTCCCCTACGAGCAGTACTTC
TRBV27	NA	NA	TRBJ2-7	CASSLSEGAEQYF	TGTGCCAGCAGTTTATCGGAGGGAGCCGAGCAGTACTTC
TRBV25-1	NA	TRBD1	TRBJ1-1	CASSLQGETEAFF	TGTGCCAGCAGTCTACAGGGGGAAACTGAAGCTTTCTTT
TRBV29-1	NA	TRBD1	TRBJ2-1	CSVLGQGAYNEQFF	TGCAGCGTCCTCGGACAGGGGGCCTACAATGAGCAGTTCTTC
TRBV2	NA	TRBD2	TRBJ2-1	CASSGTSGGPHEQFF	TGTGCCAGCAGTGGGACTAGCGGGGGACCACATGAGCAGTTCTTC